This T cell receptor (beta chain) derives from a study of cytomegalovirus exposure and HLA in healthy donors. Germline loops: CDR1 LGHNA, CDR2 YNFKEQ. This CDR3 is built from 14 residues. Trimming cost V 4 bases and J 7 bases, with 16 bases left between them. General observations from the study: A missense DCLRE1C variant was associated with V- and J-gene trimming of TCR beta chains in a later analysis, and an independent cohort replicated the association.

As for this clone: Its antigen remains unidentified.

Both 60 Vbeta primers and 13 Jbeta primers went into the PCR. Libraries were prepared by immunoSEQ multiplex PCR; TCRdb keeps only in-frame clonotypes and omits some of them. The sample carries 66,000 or so clones, around 90% recorded once. The sequenced material came from PBMCs. This sequence joins TRBV4-2 and TRBJ2-5; D perhaps matches TRBD1 (6 bases). The source is a man younger than 45 in good health and CMV-seropositive. CDR3 protein: CASSPTGTLGTQYF. CDR3 DNA sequence: TGTGCCAGCAGCCCGACAGGCACCCTGGGGACCCAGTACTTC.